Listed below are T cell receptor beta chains from one sample, sequenced in a study of patients and donors after allogeneic stem cell transplantation. TCRdb re-called the RT-PCR reads through MiXCR, storing one row per CDR3 protein. Altogether tens of thousands of distinct CDR3 sequences are present, roughly 48% being singletons, with the ten largest covering approximately 66%. The sequenced sample was blood, either unsorted or a sorted T cell fraction (not recorded which). The receptors shown here come from a human donor who was either an allogeneic HSCT recipient or a stem cell or donor lymphocyte infusion donor (not recorded which). It is not recorded whose cells these are; they may come from a transplant donor. CDR3s include the opening cysteine and the closing phenylalanine or tryptophan. The order of the fields is clone size, V gene, D gene, J gene, CDR3 DNA, CDR3 protein. A D gene is named only where the DNA matches it firmly. Where a row states a size, it is once, few, many or the class of an expanded clone; other rows omit it.

NA	TRBV6-5	TRBD2	TRBJ2-2	TGTGCCAGCAGTTCGGGGACTAGCGGGAGGGGTAACACCGGGGAGCTGTTTTTT	CASSSGTSGRGNTGELFF
NA	TRBV7-6	NA	TRBJ1-5	TGTGCCAGCAGCTTATACGTGGGGTGGCAGCCCCAGCATTTT	CASSLYVGWQPQHF
few	TRBV6-5	NA	TRBJ1-2	TGTGCCAGCAGCGACGGGATCTATGGCTACACCTTC	CASSDGIYGYTF
NA	TRBV29-1	TRBD1	TRBJ1-2	TGCAGCGTCCTGGGGAGTACAGGGGGCGATGGCTACACCTTC	CSVLGSTGGDGYTF
few	TRBV4-1	NA	TRBJ1-1	TGCGCCAGCAGCCAAATCCCAAGGGGGAACACTGAAGCTTTCTTT	CASSQIPRGNTEAFF
NA	TRBV20-1	NA	TRBJ2-1	TGCAGTGCTAGAGATTCTTTTGGGGGGAATGAGCAGTTCTTC	CSARDSFGGNEQFF
NA	TRBV7-3	NA	TRBJ2-5	TGTGCCAGCAGCCCTTCCCCTCAAGAGACCCAGTACTTC	CASSPSPQETQYF
NA	TRBV28	NA	TRBJ1-2	TGTGCCAGCAGTGTACAGGGTAGGGCCCACACTAATGGCTACACCTTC	CASSVQGRAHTNGYTF
NA	TRBV4-2	NA	TRBJ1-5	TGTGCCAGCAGCCAAGCTGTAGTCCCCAATCAGCCCCAGCATTTT	CASSQAVVPNQPQHF
NA	TRBV18	TRBD2	TRBJ2-1	TGTGCCAGCTCACCACCGGGACTAGCGGGAGTGAATGAGCAGTTCTTC	CASSPPGLAGVNEQFF
NA	TRBV7-2	NA	TRBJ2-1	TGTGCCAGCAGCTTAGAGATTTTGGCAGGGATGAATGAGCAGTTCTTC	CASSLEILAGMNEQFF
NA	TRBV5-4	TRBD1	TRBJ2-5	TGTGCCAGCAGAACCGGGACAGGGGACCAAGAGACCCAGTACTTC	CASRTGTGDQETQYF
NA	TRBV20-1	TRBD2	TRBJ2-1	TGCAGTGCTAGAGTTCCGGGACTAGCGGTAAACAATGAGCAGTTCTTC	CSARVPGLAVNNEQFF